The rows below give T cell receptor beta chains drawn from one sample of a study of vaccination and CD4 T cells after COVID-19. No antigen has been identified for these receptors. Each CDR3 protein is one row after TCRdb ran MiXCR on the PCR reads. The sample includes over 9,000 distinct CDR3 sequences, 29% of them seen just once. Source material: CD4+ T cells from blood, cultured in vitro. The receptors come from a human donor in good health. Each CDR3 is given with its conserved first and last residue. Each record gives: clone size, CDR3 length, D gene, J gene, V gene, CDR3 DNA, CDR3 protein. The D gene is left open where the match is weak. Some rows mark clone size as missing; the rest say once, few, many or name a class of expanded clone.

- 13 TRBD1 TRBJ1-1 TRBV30 TGTGCCTGGGCGGACAGGGACTCCACTGAAGCTTTCTTT CAWADRDSTEAFF
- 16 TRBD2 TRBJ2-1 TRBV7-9 TGTGCCAGCAGCTTAGGGGACGGACTAGCGGACAATGAGCAGTTCTTC CASSLGDGLADNEQFF
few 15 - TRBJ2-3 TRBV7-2 TGTGCCAGCAGCTTTATTTGGGGGGGCACAGATACGCAGTATTTT CASSFIWGGTDTQYF
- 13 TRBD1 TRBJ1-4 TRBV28 TGTGCCAGCAGTTTACAGGGGGCGCTTCGACTGTTTTTT CASSLQGALRLFF
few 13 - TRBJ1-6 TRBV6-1 TGTGCCAGCAGGAAACAGGGAGATTCACCCCTCCACTTT CASRKQGDSPLHF
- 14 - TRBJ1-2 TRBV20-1 TGCAGTGCTAGAGTGATCGAGGGGCTTGGTGGCTACACCTTC CSARVIEGLGGYTF
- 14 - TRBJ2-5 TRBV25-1 TGTGCCAGCAGTGAGAGGGGTTTCCAAGAGACCCAGTACTTC CASSERGFQETQYF
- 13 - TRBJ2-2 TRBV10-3 TGTGCCATCAGTGAGACAGGTCCCGGGGAGCTGTTTTTT CAISETGPGELFF
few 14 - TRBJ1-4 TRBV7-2 TGTGCCAGCAGCCAGGTCCCCCATTACGAAAAACTGTTTTTT CASSQVPHYEKLFF
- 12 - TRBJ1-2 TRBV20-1 TGCAGTGCTAGAGACGCCCCAGCCGGCTACACCTTC CSARDAPAGYTF
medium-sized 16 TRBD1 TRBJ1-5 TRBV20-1 TGCAGTGCTAGAGTGAGGGGGCACCCTAGCAATCAGCCCCAGCATTTT CSARVRGHPSNQPQHF
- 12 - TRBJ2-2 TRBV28 TGTGCCAGCACAGGGGGGTTCGGGGAGCTGTTTTTT CASTGGFGELFF
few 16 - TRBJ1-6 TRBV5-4 TGTGCCAGCAGCTTGGATGGGGGTGACTATAATTCACCCCTCCACTTT CASSLDGGDYNSPLHF
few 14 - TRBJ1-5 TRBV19 TGTGCCAGTAGTATAGGGGTAAGGGATCAGCCCCAGCATTTT CASSIGVRDQPQHF
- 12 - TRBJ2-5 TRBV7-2 TGTGCCAGCAGCGCCGTCAGAGAGACCCAGTACTTC CASSAVRETQYF
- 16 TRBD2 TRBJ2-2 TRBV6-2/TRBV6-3 TGTGCCAGCAGTTCGGGACTAGCGGGAGTAACCGGGGAGCTGTTTTTT CASSSGLAGVTGELFF
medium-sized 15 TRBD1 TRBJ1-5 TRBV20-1 TGCAGTGCTAGTCGCGGCAGGGGGGACAATCAGCCCCAGCATTTT CSASRGRGDNQPQHF
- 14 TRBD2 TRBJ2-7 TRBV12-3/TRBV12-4 TGTGCCAGCAGGGGACTAGCGGACTCCTACGAGCAGTACTTC CASRGLADSYEQYF
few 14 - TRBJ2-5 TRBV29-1 TGCAGCGTCGATCCCCAGGGGCGGAGAGAGACCCAGTACTTC CSVDPQGRRETQYF
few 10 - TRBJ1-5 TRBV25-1 TGTGCCAGCAAAACTCAGCCCCAGCATTTT CASKTQPQHF
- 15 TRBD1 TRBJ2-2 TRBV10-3 TGTGCCATCAGGCCTGACAGGGGGCGCGCCGGGGAGCTGTTTTTT CAIRPDRGRAGELFF
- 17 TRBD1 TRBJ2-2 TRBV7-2 TGTGCCAGCAGCTTCACCGGGACAGGGACTGGCACCGGGGAGCTGTTTTTT CASSFTGTGTGTGELFF
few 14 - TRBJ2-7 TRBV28 TGTGCCAGCAGTTTAGTGGGACAAATCTACGAGCAGTACTTC CASSLVGQIYEQYF
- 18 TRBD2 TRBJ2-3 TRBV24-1 TGTGCCACCAGTGATTTGCCCGGACTAGCGATTAGCACAGATACGCAGTATTTT CATSDLPGLAISTDTQYF
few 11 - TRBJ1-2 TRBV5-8 TGTGCCAGCAGCTTGGCTTATGGCTACACCTTC CASSLAYGYTF
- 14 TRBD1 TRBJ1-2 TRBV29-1 TGCAGCGTTTTAGGGACAGTCGCTAACTATGGCTACACCTTC CSVLGTVANYGYTF
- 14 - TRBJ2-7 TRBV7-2 TGTGCCAGCAGCCCCGCCAGAAGTTTGTACGAGCAGTACTTC CASSPARSLYEQYF
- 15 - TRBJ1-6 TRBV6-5 TGTGCCAGCAGTTACAGGAGCTCCTATAATTCACCCCTCCACTTT CASSYRSSYNSPLHF
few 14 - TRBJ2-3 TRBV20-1 TGCAGTGCTAGGTTAGGAGGCAGCACAGATACGCAGTATTTT CSARLGGSTDTQYF
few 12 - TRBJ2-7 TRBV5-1 TGCGCCAGCAGCTTGGATCACGGCGAGCAGTACTTC CASSLDHGEQYF
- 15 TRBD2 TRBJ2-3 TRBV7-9 TGTGCCAAGGCGGCTAGCGGGACCCGCACAGATACGCAGTATTTT CAKAASGTRTDTQYF
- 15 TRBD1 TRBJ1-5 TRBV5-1 TGCGCCAGCAGCCCACAGGGGCTCCCTTTCCAGCCCCAGCATTTT CASSPQGLPFQPQHF
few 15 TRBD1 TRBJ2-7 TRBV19 TGTGCCAGTAGTGTACAGGGACAGGGAGTGAGCGAGCAGTACTTC CASSVQGQGVSEQYF
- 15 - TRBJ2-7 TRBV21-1 TGTGCCAGCAGCAAAGATGATGTCCCTCCCTACGAGCAGTACTTC CASSKDDVPPYEQYF
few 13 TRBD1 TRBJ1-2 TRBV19 TGTGCCAGTAGTAGGGGACAGGGGATGGGCTACACCTTC CASSRGQGMGYTF
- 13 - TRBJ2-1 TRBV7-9 TGTGCCAGCAGCTTAGCCCGATACAATGAGCAGTTCTTC CASSLARYNEQFF
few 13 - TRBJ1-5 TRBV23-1 TGCGCCACCTACTCGAGGAGCAATCAGCCCCAGCATTTT CATYSRSNQPQHF
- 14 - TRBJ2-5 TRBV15 TGTGCCACCAGCAGGAAGGGACAACGGGAGACCCAGTACTTC CATSRKGQRETQYF
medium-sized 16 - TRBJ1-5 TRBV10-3 TGTGCCATCAGTGAGAGGACACCTAATAGCAATCAGCCCCAGCATTTT CAISERTPNSNQPQHF
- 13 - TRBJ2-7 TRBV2 TGTGCCAGCAGTGAAGTGGCAGCGTACGAGCAGTACTTC CASSEVAAYEQYF
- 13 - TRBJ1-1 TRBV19 TGTGCCAGTGCGTTACACATGAACACTGAAGCTTTCTTT CASALHMNTEAFF
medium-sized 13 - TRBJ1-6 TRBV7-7 TGTGCTAGCAGCTTCCGGACTAGTTCACCCCTCCACTTT CASSFRTSSPLHF
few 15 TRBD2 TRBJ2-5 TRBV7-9 TGTGCCAGCAGCTTACTCGGGGGGGGCCAAGAGACCCAGTACTTC CASSLLGGGQETQYF
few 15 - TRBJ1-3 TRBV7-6 TGTGCCAGCAGCTACCAGAGGGCGTCTGGAAACACCATATATTTT CASSYQRASGNTIYF
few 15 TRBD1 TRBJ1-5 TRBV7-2 TGTGCCAGCAGCCCAGGGGGGGCAAGCAATCAGCCCCAGCATTTT CASSPGGASNQPQHF
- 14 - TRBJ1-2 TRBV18 TGTGCCAGCTCACGGGACTCACCCGCGGGGGGCTACACCTTC CASSRDSPAGGYTF
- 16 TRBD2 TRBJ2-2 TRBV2 TGTGCCAGCAGTCTAGCGGGAGGGATGGGCACCGGGGAGCTGTTTTTT CASSLAGGMGTGELFF
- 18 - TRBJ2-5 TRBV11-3 TGTGCCAGCAGCTTAGGGGGGAATGGCGGACCCAACCAAGAGACCCAGTACTTC CASSLGGNGGPNQETQYF
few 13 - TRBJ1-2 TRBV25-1 TGTGCCAGCAGTGAGACCCAATTGGGGGGCTACACCTTC CASSETQLGGYTF
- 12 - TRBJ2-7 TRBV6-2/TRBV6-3 TGTGCCAGCAGCCCCAGGGACTACGAGCAGTACTTC CASSPRDYEQYF
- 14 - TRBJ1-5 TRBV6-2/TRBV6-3 TGTGCCAGCAGTTATGATAGAAGCAATCAGCCCCAGCATTTT CASSYDRSNQPQHF
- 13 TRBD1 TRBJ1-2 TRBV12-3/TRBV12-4 TGTGCCAGCAGTTATACAGGGGCTAGAGGCTACACCTTC CASSYTGARGYTF
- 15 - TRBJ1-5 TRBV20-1 TGCAGTGCTAAAAGGGGCGACCTTAGCAATCAGCCCCAGCATTTT CSAKRGDLSNQPQHF
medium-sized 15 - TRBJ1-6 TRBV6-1 TGTGCCAGCAGGCGCGACGGATTGGGAGATTCACCCCTCCACTTT CASRRDGLGDSPLHF
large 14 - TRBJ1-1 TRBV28 TGTGCCAGCAGTGCCCGGGACCCTGGGGCTGAAGCTTTCTTT CASSARDPGAEAFF
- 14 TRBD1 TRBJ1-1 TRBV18 TGTGCCAGCTCACCAAGGACAGGGTTCGCTGAAGCTTTCTTT CASSPRTGFAEAFF